This T cell receptor beta chain emerged from a study of blood T cell repertoires in COVID-19. Study at large: The United States, Italy and Spain provided the acute and convalescent COVID-19 samples.

This CDR3 has 12 residues. V lost 7 bases to trimming and J lost 7 bases, with 11 bases between them. Some clones are missing from TCRdb's copy, which holds only in-frame ones; the method was immunoSEQ multiplex PCR. The profile shows over 150,000 clones, nearly 80% of them singletons. The TCR sequence derives from an older woman with acute or convalescent COVID-19. Specimen: peripheral blood. This chain links TRBV12-3 or TRBV12-4 with TRBJ1-5; D is possibly TRBD1 (5 bases). The CDR3 DNA sequence: TGTGCCAGCACCAAGGGGTGGCAGCCCCAGCATTTT. As protein: CASTKGWQPQHF.